Each of the 27 T cell receptor beta chains below was sequenced from the same sample in a study of CD8 T cells in ankylosing spondylitis. Study conclusions and caveats: The study identified a TCR beta motif of roughly eight highly homologous variants that appeared characteristic of ankylosing spondylitis blood.

One entry per CDR3 protein results from TCRdb running MiXCR on the 5' RACE reads. The repertoire holds some 330,000 distinct CDR3 sequences, with less than 10% as singletons. Their antigens remain unidentified. Sequenced material: blood, either unsorted or a sorted T cell fraction (not recorded which). The receptors come from a male donor with ankylosing spondylitis.

Remarks on this clonotype: This may come from a read error, since a much larger clone is one base off. The chain has TRBV12-3 or TRBV12-4 and TRBJ2-7; weak D call: TRBD2 (5 bases). Deletions cut 7 bases from V and 6 bases from J, with 13 bases between. The CDR3 loop spans 12 amino acids. In DNA, the CDR3 is TGTGCCAGCACTTCCACTAGTTCCGAGCAGTACTTC. Its protein is CASTSTSSEQYF.

The chain has TRBV10-2 and TRBJ1-2, with TRBD1 identical over 9 bases. Germline CDR1 and CDR2: WSHSY and SAAADI. This CDR3 comprises 13 residues. With V trimmed by 6 bases and J by 4 bases, 3 bases remained unmatched. CDR3 loop: CASRGDRVYGYTF. The CDR3, as DNA: TGCGCCAGCAGGGGGGACAGGGTCTATGGCTACACCTTC.

The rearrangement uses TRBV3-1 and TRBJ2-5; D perhaps matches TRBD1 (6 bases). The germline V and J ends were trimmed by 0 bases and 6 bases, with 17 bases remaining between them. The CDR3 totals 16 residues. CDR1 is LGHDT and CDR2 is YNNKEL in the germline V gene (reference sequence). The CDR3 bases are TGTGCCAGCAGCCAAGAAGCCCGGGACACGGTAAAGACCCAGTACTTC. Protein product: CASSQEARDTVKTQYF.

This clonotype showed up many times. V and J are TRBV5-1 and TRBJ2-3; D gene unclear. Per germline, CDR1 SGHRS and CDR2 YFSETQ. Trimming pared 0 bases from V and 0 bases from J, leaving 11 bases between. The length of the CDR3 is 16 residues. CDR3 sequence: CASSLGGDPSTDTQYF. The CDR3 DNA is TGCGCCAGCAGCTTGGGGGGTGATCCTAGCACAGATACGCAGTATTTT.

V usage is TRBV27 and J usage is TRBJ2-1, with TRBD1 matching 10 bases. The germline V gene has CDR1 MNHEY and CDR2 SMNVEV (reference sequence). CDR3 size: 16 residues. Losses at the gene ends were 2 bases for V and 4 bases for J; bases not matched to a gene: 5. The CDR3 sequence is CASSLVPGQGYNEQFF. CDR3 sequence (DNA): TGTGCCAGCAGTTTAGTCCCGGGACAGGGGTACAATGAGCAGTTCTTC.

Ten or more counts support this clonotype. The rearrangement uses TRBV5-1 and TRBJ2-1, with D possibly matching TRBD2 (6 bases). This CDR3 is built from 13 residues. V lost 7 bases, J lost 3 bases, and 11 bases lay in between. Germline CDR1 and CDR2: SGHRS and YFSETQ. CDR3: CASGEAGYNEQFF. Here the CDR3 DNA reads TGCGCCAGCGGAGAAGCGGGCTACAATGAGCAGTTCTTC.

V and J are TRBV4-2 and TRBJ1-5; D uncertain. Germline CDR1 reads LGHNA; CDR2 reads YNFKEQ. The V gene lost 5 bases and the J gene lost 2 bases, with 13 bases spanning the gap. This CDR3 has 15 residues. CDR3 amino acids: CASSETYRGNQPQHF. The CDR3 nucleotides are TGTGCCAGCAGCGAGACGTATCGGGGCAATCAGCCCCAGCATTTT.

V gene TRBV6-2 or TRBV6-3 combines with J gene TRBJ2-7, with D perhaps matching TRBD2 (5 bases). In germline, CDR1 is MNHEY, CDR2 SVGEGT. The ends were cut back, 2 bases at V and 4 bases at J, with 18 bases in the middle. The CDR3 extends over 16 amino acids. The CDR3 reads CASSYGRLHFGYEQYF. DNA for the CDR3: TGTGCCAGCAGTTACGGGAGACTCCATTTCGGGTACGAGCAGTACTTC.

This clonotype was observed many times. V usage is TRBV5-1 and J usage is TRBJ2-1; TRBD1 aligns across 11 bases. From germline, CDR1 is SGHRS and CDR2 YFSETQ. The V and J ends lost 3 bases and 5 bases, in that order; junction bases with no gene match: 10. The CDR3 is made up of 17 amino acids. CDR3 coding DNA: TGCGCCAGCAGCTCGAACATAGGGACAGGGGGTCACAATGAGCAGTTCTTC. This codes for CASSSNIGTGGHNEQFF.

This clonotype has only a few counts. The chain employs TRBV20-1 and TRBJ2-1, with 7 bases lining up with TRBD1. V lost 6 bases and J lost 5; bases outside the gene matches: 10. CDR1 and CDR2 (germline): DFQATT, SNEGSKA (reference sequence). This CDR3 spans 14 amino acids. The CDR3 reads CSALGDSRHNEQFF. For the CDR3, the DNA is TGCAGTGCCCTGGGGGACAGTCGGCACAATGAGCAGTTCTTC.

The V and J genes are TRBV2 and TRBJ2-1, with a weak D call TRBD1 (5 bases). This CDR3 spans 14 amino acids. V was cut by 5 bases and J by 9 bases, with 17 bases left in between. The V gene's germline CDR1 is SNHLY and CDR2 FYNNEI. CDR3 amino acids: CASSQGLGLGEQFF. The CDR3, as DNA: TGTGCCAGCAGTCAGGGTCTTGGTTTGGGTGAGCAGTTCTTC. Full variable domain (missing parts from reference TRBV2 and TRBJ2-1): EPEVTQTPSHQVTQMGQEVILRCVPISNHLYFYWYRQILGQKVEFLVSFYNNEISEKSEIFDDQFSVERPDGSNFTLKIRSTKLEDSAMYFCASSQGLGLGEQFFGPGTRLTVL.

A few counts support this clonotype. V usage is TRBV27 and J usage is TRBJ2-1; 7 bases are a match to TRBD2. V was clipped by 5 bases and J by 4 bases; unmatched bases: 20. The CDR3 has 19 residues. Looked up from germline, CDR1 is MNHEY and CDR2 is SMNVEV (reference sequence). The CDR3 is CASSPARAGRSGLYNEQFF. CDR3 bases: TGTGCCAGCAGTCCTGCGAGGGCCGGGCGTAGCGGGTTGTACAATGAGCAGTTCTTC.

The CDR3 coding sequence is TGCGCCAGCAGCCACCAGGGGGGTGCAACTAATGAAAAACTGTTTTTT. It translates to CASSHQGGATNEKLFF. V gene TRBV4-1 combines with J gene TRBJ1-4; 7 bases fit TRBD1. Germline CDR1 reads MGHRA; CDR2 reads YSYEKL. V shed 3 bases and J 0 bases; nucleotides not matched to a gene: 4. The CDR3 covers 16 residues.

Many counts were recorded for this clonotype. V and J are TRBV29-1 and TRBJ2-7, with 7 bases that match TRBD1. The V segment lost 5 bases and the J segment 6 bases; nucleotides outside the gene matches: 4. The CDR3 consists of 11 residues. The germline CDR1 and CDR2 sequences are SQVTM and ANQGSEA. The CDR3 sequence is CSVRQGGEQYF. CDR3 bases: TGCAGCGTTCGACAGGGCGGCGAGCAGTACTTC.

V gene TRBV20-1 combines with J gene TRBJ2-1; 7 bases are a match to TRBD2. The CDR3 spans 12 residues. V lost 7 bases, J lost 0 bases, and 0 bases stayed unmatched. Germline CDR1 is DFQATT and CDR2 is SNEGSKA (reference sequence). CDR3 DNA sequence: TGCAGTGGGGAGGGCTCCTACAATGAGCAGTTCTTC. Translated: CSGEGSYNEQFF.

This clonotype was recorded at least ten times. The rearrangement joins TRBV12-3 or TRBV12-4 to TRBJ2-2, with no clear D. With 1 base removed from V and 3 bases from J, the gap between germline ends came to 9 bases. This CDR3 comprises 15 residues. The CDR3 DNA follows: TGTGCCAGCAGTTTAGACCAGCGATACACCGGGGAGCTGTTTTTT. Translating it yields CASSLDQRYTGELFF.

This chain uses TRBV10-3 with TRBJ2-1; 11 bases are shared with TRBD2. Germline CDR1 reads ENHRY; CDR2 reads SYGVKD. J was trimmed by 5 bases and V by 6 bases; bases with no gene match: 6. The CDR3 runs to 15 residues. CDR3 region: CAIRGPGLADNEQFF. The CDR3 DNA is TGTGCCATCAGAGGACCGGGACTAGCGGACAATGAGCAGTTCTTC.

This clonotype has more than one count but fewer than ten. The chain joins TRBV2 to TRBJ2-3, with D unresolved. CDR1 is SNHLY and CDR2 is FYNNEI in the germline V gene. This CDR3 spans 15 amino acids. The V end was cut by 11 bases, the J end by 3 bases, with 21 bases between. The CDR3 DNA reads TGTGCCGACCGAATAATGGGCAGGTCAACAGATACGCAGTATTTT. Translation gives CADRIMGRSTDTQYF.

This clonotype occurred many times. The chain joins TRBV7-2 to TRBJ2-3; no clear D gene. V lost 0 bases and J lost 6, with 10 bases in between. The V gene's germline CDR1 is SGHTA and CDR2 FQGNSA. The CDR3 length is 14 residues. The CDR3: CASSLAGTLDTQYF. As DNA, the CDR3 is TGTGCCAGCAGCTTAGCGGGCACCCTCGATACGCAGTATTTT. Complete variable domain (other parts from reference TRBV7-2 and TRBJ2-3): GAGVSQSPSNKVTEKGKDVELRCDPISGHTALYWYRQSLGQGLEFLIYFQGNSAPDKSGLPSDRFSAERTGGSVSTLTIQRTQQEDSAVYLCASSLAGTLDTQYFGPGTRLTVL.

This clonotype was picked up a small number of times. The V gene is TRBV6-2 or TRBV6-3, the J gene TRBJ2-3, with D unclear. Trimming removed 4 bases from V and 4 bases from J, with 18 bases in between. The CDR3 is 16 amino acids. Looked up from germline, CDR1 is MNHEY and CDR2 is SVGEGT. In nucleotides, the CDR3 is TGTGCCAGCAGTTTGCGATCGGCGCGAGGAGCAGATACGCAGTATTTT. Residues: CASSLRSARGADTQYF.

This clonotype has more than one count but fewer than ten. The chain couples TRBV6-2 or TRBV6-3 to TRBJ2-7, with 15 bases matching TRBD2. Germline V gives CDR1 MNHEY, CDR2 SVGEGT. This CDR3 region has 16 residues. The J segment lost 2 bases and the V segment lost 2 bases, leaving 1 base of the junction unmatched. CDR3 sequence: CASSYGLAGGTYEQYF. CDR3 nucleotides: TGTGCCAGCAGTTACGGACTAGCGGGAGGGACCTACGAGCAGTACTTC.

The chain joins TRBV6-5 to TRBJ2-7; weak D call: TRBD1 (5 bases). CDR1 is MNHEY and CDR2 is SVGAGI in the germline V gene. V gave up 4 bases and J gave up 3 bases, with 22 bases separating them. The CDR3 covers 17 residues. The CDR3 spells CASSFPRGQGTIYEQYF. CDR3 sequence (DNA): TGTGCCAGCAGTTTTCCCCGTGGCCAGGGTACGATCTACGAGCAGTACTTC.

The rearrangement links TRBV4-1 to TRBJ2-2; maybe TRBD1 (5 bases). Trimming left V 6 bases short and J 0 bases short, with 20 bases between. This CDR3 region has 18 residues. From germline, CDR1 is MGHRA and CDR2 YSYEKL. The chain's CDR3 is CASRQIGVRVANTGELFF. In DNA form, the CDR3 reads TGCGCCAGCAGACAAATAGGGGTCCGGGTTGCGAACACCGGGGAGCTGTTTTTT.

This clonotype was seen at least ten times. V usage is TRBV28 and J usage is TRBJ1-2; D gene ambiguous. This CDR3 is built from 14 residues. Germline loops: CDR1 MDHEN, CDR2 SYDVKM. Trimming stripped 7 bases from V and 5 bases from J, with 17 bases between. The CDR3 DNA reads TGTGCCAGCACCCCAAGGGTACGGATTTATGGCTACACCTTC. Protein sequence: CASTPRVRIYGYTF.

Remarks on this clonotype: Just one base apart from a much larger clone, this may be a read error. This chain connects TRBV7-9 to TRBJ2-5; D gene ambiguous. This CDR3 contains 12 residues. The germline gives CDR1 SEHNR, CDR2 FQNEAQ (reference sequence). Trimming shortened V by 3 bases and J by 4 bases, and 6 bases separated the two germline ends. CDR3 loop: CASSFVGETQYF. CDR3 bases: TGTGCCAGCAGCTTTGTGGGAGAGACCCAGTACTTC. Full variable domain (remainder filled in from reference TRBV7-9 and TRBJ2-5): DTGVSQNPRHKITKRGQNVTFRCDPISEHNRLYWYRQTLGQGPEFLTYFQNEAQLEKSRLLSDRFSAERPKGSFSTLEIQRTEQGDSAMYLCASSFVGETQYFGPGTRLLVL.

The table lists this clonotype with a few counts. This chain connects TRBV27 to TRBJ2-4; unclear D gene. The V gene's germline CDR1 is MNHEY and CDR2 SMNVEV (reference sequence). Trimming cost V 2 bases and J 0 bases, with 11 bases left between them. The CDR3 extends over 16 amino acids. The CDR3 sequence is CASSLGRPLAKNIQYF. In DNA form, the CDR3 reads TGTGCCAGCAGTTTAGGCAGGCCTCTAGCCAAAAACATTCAGTACTTC.

This clonotype showed up many times. V usage is TRBV12-3 or TRBV12-4 and J usage is TRBJ2-7, with D perhaps matching TRBD2 (6 bases). V lost 6 bases, J lost 3 bases, and 15 bases lay in between. CDR3 length: 14 amino acids. The CDR3 DNA reads TGTGCCAGCAGCCTAGGTGGAGGGGTCTACGAGCAGTACTTC. Its translation: CASSLGGGVYEQYF.